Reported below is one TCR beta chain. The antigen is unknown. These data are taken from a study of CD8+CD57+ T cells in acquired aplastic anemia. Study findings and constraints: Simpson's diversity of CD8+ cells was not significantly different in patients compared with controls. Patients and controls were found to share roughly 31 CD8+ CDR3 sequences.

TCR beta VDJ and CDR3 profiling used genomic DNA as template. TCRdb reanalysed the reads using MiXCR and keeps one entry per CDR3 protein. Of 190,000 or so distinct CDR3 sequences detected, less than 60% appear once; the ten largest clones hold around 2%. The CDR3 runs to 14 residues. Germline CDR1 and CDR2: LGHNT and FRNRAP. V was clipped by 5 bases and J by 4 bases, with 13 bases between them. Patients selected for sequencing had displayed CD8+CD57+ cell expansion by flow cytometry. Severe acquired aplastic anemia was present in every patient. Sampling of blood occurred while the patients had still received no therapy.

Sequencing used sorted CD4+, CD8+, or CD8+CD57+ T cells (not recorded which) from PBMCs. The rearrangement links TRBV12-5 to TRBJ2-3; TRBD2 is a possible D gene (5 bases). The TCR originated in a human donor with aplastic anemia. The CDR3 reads CASGGRTRADTQYF. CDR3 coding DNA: TGTGCTAGTGGTGGAAGAACTAGAGCAGATACGCAGTATTTT.